This is a list of T cell receptor beta chains from one sample in a study of blood T cell repertoires in COVID-19. TCRdb's table, derived via immunoSEQ multiplex PCR, lists solely in-frame clones and lacks some. The data show over 350,000 clones, roughly 90% seen once. The material sequenced was PBMCs or T cells enriched from blood (not recorded which). Receptor source: a woman under 40 with acute COVID-19. Both conserved end residues are part of each CDR3. D genes are given only for firm matches. The size field is filled for only some rows; it gives once, few, many or a size class.

D gene	clone size	J gene	V gene	CDR3 protein	CDR3 DNA
TRBD1	-	TRBJ2-7	TRBV27	CASSQTGYEQYF	TGTGCCAGCAGTCAGACAGGGTACGAGCAGTACTTC
-	-	TRBJ1-5	TRBV20-1	CSASNRHSNQPQHF	TGCAGTGCTAGTAACAGGCATAGCAATCAGCCCCAGCATTTT
TRBD1	-	TRBJ2-7	TRBV24-1	CATSAQTGGSYEQYF	TGTGCCACCAGTGCCCAGACAGGGGGTTCCTACGAGCAGTACTTC
TRBD1	-	TRBJ1-2	TRBV5-6	CASSLRSVAAGGNYGYTF	TGTGCCAGCAGCTTGAGATCCGTCGCGGCAGGGGGCAACTATGGCTACACCTTC
TRBD1	-	TRBJ1-2	TRBV29-1	CSVVRQGAGGYTF	TGCAGCGTTGTTAGGCAGGGGGCGGGCGGCTACACCTTC
TRBD2	-	TRBJ2-4	TRBV9	CASSPSSGAWGKNIQYF	TGTGCCAGCAGCCCCTCTAGCGGGGCCTGGGGCAAAAACATTCAGTACTTC
-	-	TRBJ1-4	TRBV5-1	CASSFTGWGEKLFF	TGCGCCAGCAGCTTTACAGGGTGGGGTGAAAAACTGTTTTTT
-	-	TRBJ1-2	TRBV7-8	CASSPPWTGAYGYTF	TGTGCCAGCAGCCCCCCTTGGACGGGAGCCTATGGCTACACCTTC
-	-	TRBJ2-2	TRBV24-1	CATSDYGTGELFF	TGTGCCACCAGTGATTACGGCACCGGGGAGCTGTTTTTT
-	-	TRBJ1-6	TRBV4-1	CASSQAEGWGSPLHF	TGCGCCAGCAGCCAAGCGGAGGGTTGGGGTTCACCCCTCCACTTT
-	-	TRBJ2-3	TRBV27	CASSLFFRGASTDTQYF	TGTGCCAGCAGTTTATTTTTCCGGGGAGCGAGCACAGATACGCAGTATTTT
-	-	TRBJ2-3	TRBV11-1	CASSLAAGANTDTQYF	TGTGCCAGCAGCTTAGCGGCGGGGGCGAACACAGATACGCAGTATTTT
TRBD1	-	TRBJ2-7	TRBV12-5	CASGLGTGTSYEQYF	TGTGCTAGTGGTTTGGGGACAGGGACATCCTACGAGCAGTACTTC
TRBD1	-	TRBJ1-3	TRBV13	CASSLGGTGGRNTIYF	TGTGCCAGCAGCTTAGGCGGGACAGGGGGCAGAAACACCATATATTTT
-	-	TRBJ2-7	TRBV5-1	CASTRDTTYEQYF	TGCGCCAGCACCAGGGACACCACCTACGAGCAGTACTTC
-	once	TRBJ2-1	TRBV28	CASSLGLTNADNEQFF	TGTGCCAGCAGTTTAGGCCTTACAAACGCGGACAATGAGCAGTTCTTC
-	-	TRBJ1-5	TRBV6-1	CASSEHAGIQPQHF	TGTGCCAGCAGTGAACACGCAGGGATCCAGCCCCAGCATTTT
-	few	TRBJ2-5	TRBV3-1/TRBV3-2	CASSQGNGRRETQYF	TGTGCCAGCAGCCAAGGCAACGGGCGGAGGGAGACCCAGTACTTC
-	once	TRBJ1-6	TRBV27	CASSVRQVSYNSPLHF	TGTGCCAGCAGTGTCCGACAGGTCTCCTATAATTCACCCCTCCACTTT
-	-	TRBJ1-3	TRBV9	CASSKDNSGNTIYF	TGTGCCAGCAGCAAGGACAACTCTGGAAACACCATATATTTT
TRBD1	-	TRBJ1-2	TRBV4-2	CASSQAQGQGSYGYTF	TGTGCCAGCAGCCAAGCCCAGGGACAGGGATCCTATGGCTACACCTTC
-	-	TRBJ1-5	TRBV5-6	CASSFRTSVPQHF	TGTGCCAGCAGCTTTAGGACATCCGTGCCCCAGCATTTT
TRBD1	-	TRBJ2-6	TRBV10-3	CAIRPGQGATESGANVLTF	TGTGCCATCAGACCGGGACAGGGGGCGACGGAGTCTGGGGCCAACGTCCTGACTTTC